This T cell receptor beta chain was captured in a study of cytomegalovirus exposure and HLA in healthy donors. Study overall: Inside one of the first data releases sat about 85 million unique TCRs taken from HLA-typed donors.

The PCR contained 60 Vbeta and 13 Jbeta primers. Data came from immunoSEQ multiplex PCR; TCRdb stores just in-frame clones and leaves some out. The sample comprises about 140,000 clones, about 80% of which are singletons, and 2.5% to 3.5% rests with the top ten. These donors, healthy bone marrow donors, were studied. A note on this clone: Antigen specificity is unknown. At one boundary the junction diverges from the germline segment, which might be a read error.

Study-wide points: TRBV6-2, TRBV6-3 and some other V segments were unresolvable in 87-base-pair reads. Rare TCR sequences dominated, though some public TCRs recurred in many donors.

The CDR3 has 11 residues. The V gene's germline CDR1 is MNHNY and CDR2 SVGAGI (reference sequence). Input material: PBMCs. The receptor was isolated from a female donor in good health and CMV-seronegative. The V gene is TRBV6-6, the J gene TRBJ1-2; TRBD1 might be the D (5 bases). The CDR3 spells CASSGDYGYPF. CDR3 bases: TGTGCCAGCAGCGGGGACTATGGCTACCCCTTC.